This T cell receptor beta chain is drawn from a study of response to subunit inactivated influenza vaccine. The germline CDR1 and CDR2 sequences are SEHNR and FQNEAQ (reference sequence). CDR3 length: 13 amino acids. V was cut by 5 bases and J by 9 bases, with 16 bases left in between. MiXCR, applied by TCRdb to the RT-PCR reads, yields one record per CDR3 protein. The sample contains fewer than 700,000 distinct CDR3 sequences, 10% to 15% of which appear only once. Study conclusions and caveats: Only a handful of new T cells, the authors suggested, are recruited with each seasonal influenza vaccination.

This clonotype was detected a few times. Its cognate antigen is unknown. Source: PBMCs from blood, taken roughly 47 days after vaccination. This clonotype was obtained from a middle-aged man who received an inactivated influenza vaccine. The rearrangement uses TRBV7-9 and TRBJ2-5, with unresolved D. CDR3 region: CASSTSSDDPQYF. The DNA for the CDR3 is TGTGCCAGCAGCACCTCCTCGGACGACCCCCAGTACTTC.